Below are 21 T cell receptor beta chains sequenced from a single sample in a study of blood T cell repertoires in COVID-19 (dated by TCRdb to the early 2020s). Library preparation used the immunoSEQ multiplex PCR assay. TCRdb provides this immuneACCESS table in a form limited to in-frame rearrangements. Some clones are lacking; in checked studies, under half of them reflect an unresolved V gene, and why the rest are absent is not known. Within this sample are some 290,000 clones, with nearly 90% of them counted one time only. Roughly a tenth of the sample is taken by the ten largest. Sequenced input: PBMCs or T cells enriched from blood (not recorded which). These receptors were obtained from a woman aged 30 to 39 who had recovered from COVID-19.

The V gene is TRBV7-2, the J gene TRBJ1-3, with D possibly TRBD1 on 5 matching bases. The CDR3 covers 15 residues. The germline V gene has CDR1 SGHTA and CDR2 FQGNSA. V was pared by 0 bases and J by 2 bases, with 8 bases between. The CDR3 nucleotides are TGTGCCAGCAGCTTAGCGATCAGGGCTGGAAACACCATATATTTT. Residues: CASSLAIRAGNTIYF.

The CDR3: CASSLERRKSGRVHNEQFF. In DNA, the CDR3 is TGTGCCAGCAGCTTAGAAAGAAGGAAAAGCGGGAGGGTTCACAATGAGCAGTTCTTC. The V and J genes are TRBV7-2 and TRBJ2-1; 10 nucleotides line up with TRBD2. The germline CDR1 and CDR2 sequences are SGHTA and FQGNSA. V gave up 1 base and J gave up 5 bases; unmatched junction bases: 14. CDR3 size: 19 residues. The variable domain in full, completed from reference TRBV7-2 and TRBJ2-1, reads GAGVSQSPSNKVTEKGKDVELRCDPISGHTALYWYRQSLGQGLEFLIYFQGNSAPDKSGLPSDRFSAERTGGSVSTLTIQRTQQEDSAVYLCASSLERRKSGRVHNEQFFGPGTRLTVL.

The rearrangement links TRBV10-1 to TRBJ2-1, with 7 bases matching TRBD1. CDR3 length: 13 residues. Trimming cost V 6 bases and J 3 bases; bases outside gene matches: 2. CDR1 is WNHNN, CDR2 SYGVQD, per germline (reference sequence). Written as DNA, the CDR3 is TGCGCCAGCAGGTGGACAGGCTACAATGAGCAGTTCTTC. This sequence encodes CASRWTGYNEQFF.

The chain carries TRBV3-1 (or the pseudogene TRBV3-2) and TRBJ2-3, with 9 bases lining up with TRBD1. The junction had 2 bases not matched to a gene; V was cut back by 1 base and J by 3 bases. The CDR3 loop spans 15 amino acids. CDR1 is LGHDT, CDR2 YNNKEL, per germline (reference sequence). Written as DNA, the CDR3 is TGTGCCAGCAGCCAAGGGGGACAGGGTACAGATACGCAGTATTTT. Its protein product is CASSQGGQGTDTQYF.

The chain carries TRBV9 and TRBJ1-3, with a weak D call TRBD1 (6 bases). This CDR3 has 14 amino acids. V was clipped by 3 bases and J by 7 bases, with 14 bases between them. The germline V gene encodes CDR1 SGDLS and CDR2 YYNGEE. The CDR3: CASSAGHTQNTIYF. Written as DNA, the CDR3 is TGTGCCAGCAGCGCGGGACATACCCAGAACACCATATATTTT.

V and J are TRBV9 and TRBJ2-1; 12 nucleotides align to TRBD2. CDR1 and CDR2 from the germline V gene are SGDLS and YYNGEE. After removal of 0 bases from V and 8 bases from J, the junction contained 3 bases not matched to a gene. This CDR3 region has 15 residues. CDR3 nucleotides: TGTGCCAGCAGCGTAGGGCTAGCGGGAGGGCATGAGCAGTTCTTC. This translates into CASSVGLAGGHEQFF.

The gene calls are TRBV27 and TRBJ2-2, with D maybe TRBD2 (6 bases). The CDR3 totals 14 residues. Trimming removed 3 bases from V and 7 bases from J, with 12 bases in between. Germline V gives CDR1 MNHEY, CDR2 SMNVEV (reference sequence). The CDR3 loop is CASSFGGEGGELFF. The CDR3 nucleotides are TGTGCCAGCAGTTTCGGAGGGGAAGGCGGGGAGCTGTTTTTT.

V and J are TRBV28 and TRBJ2-3; the match to TRBD2 covers 12 bases. The germline V gene encodes CDR1 MDHEN and CDR2 SYDVKM. The CDR3 sequence is 16 residues long. J lost 5 bases, V lost 2 bases, and 5 bases had no gene match. The CDR3 sequence: CASSLPTSGRQDTQYF. The CDR3 bases are TGTGCCAGCAGTTTACCGACTAGCGGGAGACAAGATACGCAGTATTTT.

V and J are TRBV18 and TRBJ1-1; TRBD1 matches at 7 bases. V dropped 4 bases and J dropped 1; count of bases not matched to a gene: 6. Germline lookup yields CDR1 KGHSH and CDR2 LQKENI. The CDR3 covers 15 residues. CDR3 sequence (DNA): TGTGCCAGCTCACGAAACAGGGGCGAGAACACTGAAGCTTTCTTT. It encodes CASSRNRGENTEAFF.

This chain links TRBV7-2 with TRBJ2-5; weak D call: TRBD1 (6 bases). The CDR3 has 13 amino acids. Trimming stripped 5 bases from V and 5 bases from J, with 12 bases between. Germline V gene data show CDR1 as SGHTA and CDR2 as FQGNSA. CDR3 sequence: CASSQQGEETQYF. The CDR3 bases are TGTGCCAGCAGCCAACAGGGCGAGGAGACCCAGTACTTC.

V usage is TRBV19 and J usage is TRBJ1-2; 8 positions match TRBD1. J lost 8 bases, V lost 8 bases, and 10 bases had no gene match. The germline V gene has CDR1 LNHDA and CDR2 SQIVND (reference sequence). The CDR3 totals 13 residues. CDR3 sequence reads: CASSTGANLGYTF. In DNA form, the CDR3 reads TGTGCCAGTTCGACAGGGGCTAATTTGGGCTACACCTTC. Full variable domain (missing parts from reference TRBV19 and TRBJ1-2): DGGITQSPKYLFRKEGQNVTLSCEQNLNHDAMYWYRQDPGQGLRLIYYSQIVNDFQKGDIAEGYSVSREKKESFPLTVTSAQKNPTAFYLCASSTGANLGYTFGSGTRLTVV.

V and J are TRBV11-3 and TRBJ2-3, with a weak D call TRBD2 (5 bases). The CDR3 loop spans 15 amino acids. Germline values: CDR1 SGHNT, CDR2 YENEEA. Trimming removed 0 bases from V and 5 bases from J, with 12 bases in between. The CDR3 reads CASSLDQARGDTQYF. For the CDR3, the DNA is TGTGCCAGCAGCTTAGACCAGGCCCGGGGAGATACGCAGTATTTT.

CDR3 coding DNA: TGTGCCAGCAGTTACGTCGGGACTGGCAATGAGCAGTTCTTC. It translates to CASSYVGTGNEQFF. The chain couples TRBV6-2 or TRBV6-3 to TRBJ2-1, with D perhaps matching TRBD2 (6 bases). Looked up from germline, CDR1 is MNHEY and CDR2 is SVGEGT. The CDR3 runs 14 residues. V was trimmed by 2 bases and J by 6 bases, leaving 11 bases between them.

The chain recombines TRBV3-1 (or the pseudogene TRBV3-2) with TRBJ2-2; D is possibly TRBD2 (5 bases). Between the trimmed V and J ends, which lost 4 bases and 7 bases, there was a span of 13 bases. This CDR3 spans 14 amino acids. CDR1 is LGHDT and CDR2 is YNNKEL in the germline V gene (reference sequence). CDR3 residues: CASSPRARGGELFF. CDR3 nucleotides: TGTGCCAGCAGCCCGAGGGCCCGAGGCGGGGAGCTGTTTTTT.

The count of this clone is one. The chain combines TRBV5-1 with TRBJ1-2; TRBD1 matches at 9 bases. The CDR3 runs 15 residues. The V gene's germline CDR1 is SGHRS and CDR2 YFSETQ. V trimming: 0 bases; J trimming: 5 bases; junction bases outside the gene matches: 5. In DNA, the CDR3 is TGCGCCAGCAGCTTGGCGGGGACAGGGATATATGGCTACACCTTC. Translating it yields CASSLAGTGIYGYTF.

This clone was seen a handful of times. This chain connects TRBV12-3 or TRBV12-4 to TRBJ2-7, with 7 bases that match TRBD1. J gave up 4 bases and V 8 bases, and 2 bases lay outside the gene matches. The CDR3 spans 11 residues. The CDR3 region is CASRQGYEQYF. Written as DNA, the CDR3 is TGTGCCAGCCGACAGGGTTACGAGCAGTACTTC.

V is TRBV30 and J is TRBJ2-7, with TRBD1 matching over 10 bases. The CDR3 covers 14 residues. Germline trimming cut 5 bases from V and 5 bases from J; bases unmatched to any gene: 9. In germline, CDR1 is GTSNPN, CDR2 SVGIG (reference sequence). The CDR3 nucleotides are TGTGCCTGGGGTGACAGGGGGCGAATTCACGAGCAGTACTTC. It codes for CAWGDRGRIHEQYF.

The chain recombines TRBV18 with TRBJ2-5; weak D call: TRBD1 (5 bases). Trimming shortened V by 1 base and J by 2 bases, and 11 bases separated the two germline ends. The CDR3 extends over 15 amino acids. Germline CDR1 KGHSH, CDR2 LQKENI. CDR3 nucleotide sequence: TGTGCCAGCTCACCACGGCAGGGCTGGCAAGAGACCCAGTACTTC. Translated: CASSPRQGWQETQYF.

CDR3 residues: CASTLRTGRLLNSPLHF. CDR3 nucleotides: TGTGCCAGCACCCTTAGGACAGGGCGACTGTTGAATTCACCCCTCCACTTT. The chain has TRBV27 and TRBJ1-6; the match to TRBD1 covers 8 bases. J gave up 7 bases and V 7 bases, and 15 bases lay outside the gene matches. Germline V CDR1 and CDR2: MNHEY, SMNVEV (reference sequence). The CDR3 runs 17 residues.

This rearrangement joins TRBV5-1 to TRBJ1-2; 11 bases agree with TRBD1. The germline V gene encodes CDR1 SGHRS and CDR2 YFSETQ. V gave up 2 bases and J gave up 5 bases; unmatched junction bases: 8. There are 16 residues in the CDR3. The CDR3 loop reads CASSLQKDRGLYGYTF. CDR3 bases: TGCGCCAGCAGCTTACAAAAGGACAGGGGGCTGTATGGCTACACCTTC.

J is TRBJ1-2 and V is TRBV5-6, with TRBD1 matching 7 bases. Trimming at V came to 3 bases and at J to 4 bases, leaving 6 bases not matched to a gene. The germline V gene encodes CDR1 SGHDT and CDR2 YYEEEE. CDR3 length: 14 residues. CDR3 loop: CASSSITGAYGYTF. CDR3 coding DNA: TGTGCCAGCAGCTCAATTACAGGGGCCTATGGCTACACCTTC. Looking up the rest from reference TRBV5-6 and TRBJ1-2 gives the full variable domain: DAGVTQSPTHLIKTRGQQVTLRCSPKSGHDTVSWYQQALGQGPQFIFQYYEEEERQRGNFPDRFSGHQFPNYSSELNVNALLLGDSALYLCASSSITGAYGYTFGSGTRLTVV.